The 20 T cell receptor beta chains below all came from one sample that was sequenced in a study of shared clonotypes between healthy human individuals. Repertoires were generated with immunoSEQ multiplex PCR, while TCRdb's copy carries only in-frame clones and drops some. In the table there are 180,000 or so clones, around 93% of which are singletons. The specimen sequenced was naive CD4+ T cells sorted from blood. Subset denoted: CD45RA+ positively selected. These receptor sequences come from a woman in her 30s in good health.

V and J are TRBV28 and TRBJ2-3, with D uncertain. V gave up 2 bases and J gave up 0 bases, with 6 bases separating them. The CDR3 covers 14 residues. Germline assignment: CDR1 MDHEN and CDR2 SYDVKM. The CDR3 bases are TGTGCCAGCAGTTTACCTGCTAGCACAGATACGCAGTATTTT. Translation: CASSLPASTDTQYF.

The chain carries TRBV11-2 and TRBJ2-5, with 7 bases identical to TRBD2. The tail of the sequence fits TRBJ2-7 better, so the J call may be wrong. CDR1 is SGHAT and CDR2 is FQNNGV in the germline V gene. This CDR3 contains 15 residues. The CDR3 DNA sequence: TGTGCCAGCAGCTTAGTTGGGCTAGCGGAGTACGAGCAGTACTTC. It specifies CASSLVGLAEYEQYF.

The CDR3 DNA sequence: TGTGCCAGCAGCGGAGCCGGGGGACTAGCGGGAGTGGCCGAGCAGTACTTC. Encoded protein: CASSGAGGLAGVAEQYF. The chain joins TRBV7-9 to TRBJ2-7, with TRBD2 matching 14 bases. Germline trimming cut 5 bases from V and 6 bases from J; bases unmatched to any gene: 12. The V gene's germline CDR1 is SEHNR and CDR2 FQNEAQ (reference sequence). This CDR3 is 17 amino acids long. Together with reference TRBV7-9 and TRBJ2-7, the CDR3 gives the full variable domain: DTGVSQNPRHKITKRGQNVTFRCDPISEHNRLYWYRQTLGQGPEFLTYFQNEAQLEKSRLLSDRFSAERPKGSFSTLEIQRTEQGDSAMYLCASSGAGGLAGVAEQYFGPGTRLTVT.

V usage is TRBV28 and J usage is TRBJ2-5; 12 bases are a match to TRBD1. The last part of the DNA fits TRBJ2-7 better; the J call may be wrong. The CDR3 length is 14 residues. Germline V gives CDR1 MDHEN, CDR2 SYDVKM. DNA for the CDR3: TGTGCCAGCACCCCGGGACAGGGGGCTGACGAGCAGTACTTC. Its protein is CASTPGQGADEQYF.

J is TRBJ2-7 and V is TRBV7-2; D remains unclear. Trimming pared 5 bases from V and 2 bases from J, leaving 16 bases between. The CDR3 runs 15 residues. The germline gives CDR1 SGHTA, CDR2 FQGNSA. Written as DNA, the CDR3 is TGTGCCAGCAGCGCCGCGGTGATCCGGACCTACGAGCAGTACTTC. Translating it yields CASSAAVIRTYEQYF.

The CDR3 sequence: CASSPIDSDPFYEQYF. The DNA of the CDR3 is TGTGCCAGCAGCCCCATCGACAGCGACCCTTTCTACGAGCAGTACTTC. This sequence joins TRBV27 and TRBJ2-7; TRBD1 might be the D (5 bases). The V gene's germline CDR1 is MNHEY and CDR2 SMNVEV (reference sequence). CDR3 length equals 16 residues. Between the trimmed V and J ends, which lost 6 bases and 3 bases, there was a span of 21 bases.

The chain is built from TRBV2 and TRBJ2-7; D call uncertain. The germline CDR1 and CDR2 sequences are SNHLY and FYNNEI. The CDR3 is 12 residues long. Trimming cost V 6 bases and J 1 base, with 7 bases left between them. The CDR3 coding sequence is TGTGCCAGCAGGCCCCTATCCTACGAGCAGTACTTC. As protein: CASRPLSYEQYF.

The chain uses TRBV9 and TRBJ1-3; D might be TRBD1 (5 bases). CDR1 and CDR2 from the germline V gene are SGDLS and YYNGEE. This CDR3 has 15 residues. V was clipped by 3 bases and J by 0 bases, with 10 bases between them. The CDR3 is CASSGLGVSGNTIYF. For the CDR3, the DNA is TGTGCCAGCAGCGGACTAGGGGTCTCTGGAAACACCATATATTTT.

The rearrangement links TRBV19 to TRBJ2-1; TRBD2 aligns across 8 bases. Germline lookup yields CDR1 LNHDA and CDR2 SQIVND (reference sequence). This CDR3 is built from 17 residues. With 9 bases clipped from V and 4 bases from J, the junction kept 17 bases outside the gene matches. The CDR3: CASSPSLAGQTYNEQFF. The CDR3 nucleotides read TGTGCCAGCTCCCCGTCGCTAGCGGGTCAAACGTACAATGAGCAGTTCTTC.

This clone was picked up a small number of times. The chain carries TRBV19 and TRBJ2-2; 8 positions match TRBD1. Losses at the gene ends were 10 bases for V and 5 bases for J; bases not matched to a gene: 9. There are 14 residues in the CDR3. The germline CDR1 and CDR2 sequences are LNHDA and SQIVND (reference sequence). CDR3 coding DNA: TGTGCCACAACTCGACAGGGGAGGACCGGGGAGCTGTTTTTT. This encodes CATTRQGRTGELFF.

J is TRBJ2-7 and V is TRBV5-1; the D is unclear. The CDR3 is 17 residues long. Germline CDR1 SGHRS, CDR2 YFSETQ. Trimming cost V 1 base and J 0 bases, with 17 bases left between them. The DNA of the CDR3 is TGCGCCAGCAGCTTGTCTACTTCCGGAGCTAGCTCCTACGAGCAGTACTTC. It codes for CASSLSTSGASSYEQYF.

This chain joins TRBV20-1 and TRBJ2-3; D might be TRBD2 (5 bases). Germline CDR1 DFQATT, CDR2 SNEGSKA (reference sequence). This CDR3 is built from 11 residues. Trimming left V 3 bases short and J 9 bases short, with 10 bases between. CDR3: CSARPRGTQYF. As DNA, the CDR3 is TGCAGTGCTAGGCCCCGGGGAACGCAGTATTTT.

A single count supports this clone. V usage is TRBV5-8 and J usage is TRBJ1-6; weak D call: TRBD1 (5 bases). Per the germline V gene, CDR1 is SGHTS and CDR2 is YDEGEE. V was shortened by 1 base and J by 14 bases, with 13 bases between the two germline ends. This CDR3 spans 13 amino acids. The CDR3 protein is CASSLSRQRSLHF. The CDR3 coding sequence is TGTGCCAGCAGCTTGTCTCGACAGCGATCCCTCCACTTT.

The J gene is TRBJ1-5, the V gene TRBV19; 7 bases are shared with TRBD1. J gave up 3 bases and V 4 bases, and 21 bases lay outside the gene matches. The CDR3 covers 20 residues. CDR1 is LNHDA and CDR2 is SQIVND in the germline V gene (reference sequence). The CDR3 loop reads CASSTYLTGKYVGDNQPQHF. The CDR3 DNA reads as TGTGCCAGTAGTACTTATCTGACAGGGAAATACGTTGGGGACAATCAGCCCCAGCATTTT.

This chain links TRBV7-9 with TRBJ1-3; 8 nucleotides align to TRBD1. The CDR3 has 15 amino acids. Germline CDR1 and CDR2: SEHNR and FQNEAQ (reference sequence). Trimming removed 6 bases from V and 1 base from J; junction bases left unmatched: 5. The CDR3 sequence is CASSPQGGSGNTIYF. The CDR3 DNA is TGTGCCAGCAGTCCACAGGGGGGTTCTGGAAACACCATATATTTT.

The V and J genes are TRBV18 and TRBJ1-5; D gene uncertain. The CDR3 extends over 12 amino acids. V gave up 3 bases and J gave up 7 bases, with 7 bases separating them. Germline V CDR1 and CDR2: KGHSH, LQKENI. This chain's CDR3 is CASSPTAQPQHF. CDR3 sequence (DNA): TGTGCCAGCTCACCTACCGCCCAGCCCCAGCATTTT. Full variable domain (rest looked up from reference TRBV18 and TRBJ1-5): NAGVMQNPRHLVRRRGQEARLRCSPMKGHSHVYWYRQLPEEGLKFMVYLQKENIIDESGMPKERFSAEFPKEGPSILRIQQVVRGDSAAYFCASSPTAQPQHFGDGTRLSIL.

V and J are TRBV28 and TRBJ2-7; TRBD2 matches 14 bases. Germline V gene data show CDR1 as MDHEN and CDR2 as SYDVKM. V lost 10 bases, J lost 4 bases, and 3 bases stayed unmatched. CDR3 length equals 13 residues. The CDR3 sequence: CATGTSGSYEQYF. As DNA, the CDR3 is TGTGCCACGGGGACTAGCGGGAGTTACGAGCAGTACTTC.

The chain recombines TRBV27 with TRBJ2-5; TRBD2 matches 8 bases. The J call may not be correct, given that the DNA end is closer to TRBJ2-7. This CDR3 has 14 residues. Germline CDR1 MNHEY, CDR2 SMNVEV (reference sequence). The CDR3 protein is CASSPWGTSYEQYF. The CDR3 nucleotides are TGTGCCAGCAGCCCATGGGGGACTAGCTACGAGCAGTACTTC.

The chain employs TRBV25-1 and TRBJ1-1; TRBD1 might be the D (5 bases). V lost 2 bases, J lost 4 bases, and 11 bases lay in between. The CDR3 runs to 14 residues. Germline CDR1 MGHDK, CDR2 SYGVNS. This CDR3 is CASSETQRGTEAFF. The CDR3 DNA follows: TGTGCCAGCAGTGAAACGCAGAGGGGCACTGAAGCTTTCTTT.

The J gene is TRBJ1-2, the V gene TRBV10-2; 7 positions agree with TRBD1. With 6 bases clipped from V and 7 bases from J, the junction kept 11 bases outside the gene matches. Germline values: CDR1 WSHSY, CDR2 SAAADI. This CDR3 has 14 amino acids. CDR3 coding DNA: TGCGCCAGCAGCTCCAGACAGGGAGTCACTGGCTACACCTTC. It is translated as CASSSRQGVTGYTF.